This T cell receptor (beta chain) was sequenced for a study of T cell responses to AZD1222 COVID-19 vaccine. Whole-study results and caveats: With two AZD1222 doses given, Spike-specific TCR breadth and depth both rose. Regions 160-218 and 743-854 dominated among vaccine-associated CD4 TCRs spanning spike.

Sequencing used immunoSEQ multiplex PCR; TCRdb keeps in-frame clones, though not all of them. The repertoire includes roughly 75,000 clones, around 83% of them detected once, and roughly 10% sits in the top ten. With respect to this clone: Its antigen is not known. Relative to the germline gene, one junction end is altered; a read error may explain this.

CDR1 and CDR2 from the germline V gene are MNHEY and SMNVEV (reference sequence). The CDR3 is 12 amino acids. The rearrangement joins TRBV27 to TRBJ2-3; D not certain. Source: peripheral blood, taken on day 0 of AZD1222 vaccination. The source of this sequence is an adult in good health. CDR3 amino acids: CASSISTDTQYF. CDR3 bases: TGTGCCAGCAGTATATCCACAGATACGCAGTATTTT.